The next 26 T cell receptor beta chains were all read from a single sample in a study of T cell responses to AZD1222 COVID-19 vaccine. Libraries were prepared by immunoSEQ multiplex PCR; TCRdb keeps only in-frame clonotypes and omits some of them. The data show about 150,000 clones, roughly 90% seen once. Specimen: peripheral blood, collected on day 0 of AZD1222 vaccination. These receptor sequences come from an adult in good health.

There are a few counts of this clone. V gene TRBV6-5 combines with J gene TRBJ1-5, with TRBD1 matching 7 bases. The CDR3 runs 15 residues. In germline, CDR1 is MNHEY, CDR2 SVGAGI. V lost 5 bases, J lost 2 bases, and 6 bases stayed unmatched. In DNA form, the CDR3 reads TGTGCCAGCAGTAGACAGGGAGAGGGCAATCAGCCCCAGCATTTT. This translates into CASSRQGEGNQPQHF.

The V and J genes are TRBV12-5 and TRBJ2-7; no reliable D call. Germline V CDR1 and CDR2: LGHNT, FRNRAP. V was pared by 1 base and J by 3 bases, with 4 bases between. There are 12 residues in the CDR3. DNA of the CDR3: TGTGCTAGTGGTTTGGACCGCTACGAGCAGTACTTC. The encoded protein is CASGLDRYEQYF.

This sequence joins TRBV7-9 and TRBJ1-5; TRBD1 aligns across 8 bases. Germline CDR1 and CDR2: SEHNR and FQNEAQ (reference sequence). The CDR3 totals 15 residues. Losses at the gene ends were 5 bases for V and 14 bases for J; bases not matched to a gene: 17. CDR3 nucleotides: TGTGCCAGCAGCGGTGCGTCGGACAGGGAAATAGGAAAGCATTTT. Protein sequence: CASSGASDREIGKHF.

This sequence joins TRBV28 and TRBJ2-5, with TRBD2 identical over 8 bases. The length of the CDR3 is 15 residues. Trimming removed 3 bases from V and 0 bases from J; junction bases left unmatched: 3. CDR1 is MDHEN, CDR2 SYDVKM, per germline. The DNA for the CDR3 is TGTGCCAGCAGTTTCGGGGGGGCCCACCAAGAGACCCAGTACTTC. Amino acid sequence: CASSFGGAHQETQYF. Full variable domain (rest looked up from reference TRBV28 and TRBJ2-5): DVKVTQSSRYLVKRTGEKVFLECVQDMDHENMFWYRQDPGLGLRLIYFSYDVKMKEKGDIPEGYSVSREKKERFSLILESASTNQTSMYLCASSFGGAHQETQYFGPGTRLLVL.

The J gene is TRBJ1-1, the V gene TRBV5-1; D gene ambiguous. The CDR3 covers 14 residues. Germline V gives CDR1 SGHRS, CDR2 YFSETQ. Between the trimmed V and J ends, which lost 3 bases and 4 bases, there was a span of 13 bases. CDR3 amino acids: CASSSTATGTEAFF. The CDR3 DNA is TGCGCCAGCAGCTCCACAGCGACCGGCACTGAAGCTTTCTTT.

The chain is built from TRBV7-3 and TRBJ1-5, with 8 bases matching TRBD1. The CDR3 contains 15 residues. V shed 2 bases and J 2 bases; nucleotides not matched to a gene: 2. Germline loops: CDR1 SGHTA, CDR2 FQGTGA. As DNA, the CDR3 is TGTGCCAGCAGCTTATCGGGACAGGGCAATCAGCCCCAGCATTTT. This sequence encodes CASSLSGQGNQPQHF.

The chain links TRBV4-3 to TRBJ2-6; D possibly matches TRBD1 or TRBD2 (6 bases each). The germline CDR1 and CDR2 sequences are LGHNA and YSLEER. The CDR3 is 20 residues long. V gave up 1 base and J gave up 0 bases, with 19 bases separating them. The CDR3 DNA follows: TGCGCCAGCAGCCAAGCGGGGGCCCACAGGGCTAGCTCTGGGGCCAACGTCCTGACTTTC. Protein sequence: CASSQAGAHRASSGANVLTF.

This clone was seen a single time. The chain employs TRBV3-1 (or the pseudogene TRBV3-2) and TRBJ2-2; D gene ambiguous. Trimming cost V 3 bases and J 4 bases, with 6 bases left between them. The CDR3 covers 13 residues. Germline CDR1 and CDR2: LGHDT and YNNKEL (reference sequence). CDR3 nucleotide sequence: TGTGCCAGCAGCCACCTGAGCACCGGGGAGCTGTTTTTT. Translating it yields CASSHLSTGELFF.

V gene TRBV19 combines with J gene TRBJ2-2; 10 bases fit TRBD1. Per the germline V gene, CDR1 is LNHDA and CDR2 is SQIVND (reference sequence). The CDR3 has 15 residues. V shed 8 bases and J 3 bases; nucleotides not matched to a gene: 6. CDR3 coding DNA: TGTGCCAGTGAACGACAGGGGGCGTACACCGGGGAGCTGTTTTTT. This gives the protein CASERQGAYTGELFF.

The gene calls are TRBV29-1 and TRBJ2-7; a weak D match, TRBD1 (6 bases). CDR1 SQVTM and CDR2 ANQGSEA come from the germline V gene. The CDR3 has 14 residues. Between the trimmed V and J ends, which lost 2 bases and 3 bases, there was a span of 14 bases. CDR3 DNA sequence: TGCAGCGTTGAACGTTTACAGGGCGTCTACGAGCAGTACTTC. It translates to CSVERLQGVYEQYF.

The chain joins TRBV6-5 to TRBJ2-2; D remains ambiguous. The CDR3 runs 15 residues. CDR1 MNHEY and CDR2 SVGAGI come from the germline V gene. Trimming pared 2 bases from V and 4 bases from J, leaving 11 bases between. The CDR3 DNA reads TGTGCCAGCAGTTACGGGTCCACCCCCACCGGGGAGCTGTTTTTT. Translating it yields CASSYGSTPTGELFF.

CDR3 region: CASSVYSDSNQPQHF. The CDR3 coding sequence is TGTGCCAGCAGCGTATATAGTGATAGCAATCAGCCCCAGCATTTT. The chain recombines TRBV5-5 with TRBJ1-5, with D hard to call. This CDR3 is built from 15 residues. V lost 4 bases and J 0 bases, leaving 11 bases between the germline ends. Germline CDR1 reads SGHKS; CDR2 reads YYEKEE (reference sequence). The variable domain in full, with the rest retrieved from reference TRBV5-5 and TRBJ1-5, is DAGVTQSPTHLIKTRGQQVTLRCSPISGHKSVSWYQQVLGQGPQFIFQYYEKEERGRGNFPDRFSARQFPNYSSELNVNALLLGDSALYLCASSVYSDSNQPQHFGDGTRLSIL.

The chain is built from TRBV27 and TRBJ1-4; D remains ambiguous. The CDR3 has 16 amino acids. Trimming cost V 0 bases and J 10 bases, with 18 bases left between them. The germline V gene encodes CDR1 MNHEY and CDR2 SMNVEV (reference sequence). CDR3 protein: CASSLSTGPIPLKLFF. DNA for the CDR3: TGTGCCAGCAGTTTATCGACCGGACCAATACCCTTAAAACTGTTTTTT.

The chain is built from TRBV5-8 and TRBJ2-1; 7 bases are shared with TRBD1. The V segment lost 2 bases and the J segment 9 bases; nucleotides outside the gene matches: 5. From germline, CDR1 is SGHTS and CDR2 YDEGEE. The CDR3 has 13 amino acids. The CDR3 nucleotides read TGTGCCAGCAGCTTACAGGGGATAAGTGAGCAGTTCTTC. It is translated as CASSLQGISEQFF.

The table lists this clone with a few counts. The sample carries other DNA sequences with the same CDR3. The rearrangement joins TRBV11-2 to TRBJ1-2; D is unresolved. This CDR3 region has 12 residues. From germline, CDR1 is SGHAT and CDR2 FQNNGV. V was pared by 0 bases and J by 5 bases, with 4 bases between. The CDR3 here is CASSLDRYGYTF. DNA for the CDR3: TGTGCCAGCAGCTTAGATCGGTATGGCTACACCTTC.

This rearrangement joins TRBV7-2 to TRBJ2-3, with TRBD2 matching over 15 bases. The CDR3 runs to 18 residues. Germline V gene sequence: CDR1 SGHTA, CDR2 FQGNSA. Trimming removed 4 bases from V and 6 bases from J; junction bases left unmatched: 11. The chain's CDR3 is CASSWFPGLAGGGDTQYF. The CDR3 DNA is TGTGCCAGCAGCTGGTTCCCGGGACTAGCGGGGGGTGGGGATACGCAGTATTTT.

The chain joins TRBV18 to TRBJ2-7; 11 bases agree with TRBD2. Germline V lookup: CDR1 KGHSH, CDR2 LQKENI. The CDR3 has 15 amino acids. Losses at the gene ends were 1 base for V and 1 base for J; bases not matched to a gene: 0. The CDR3 region is CASSPLAGGSYEQYF. DNA for the CDR3: TGTGCCAGCTCACCACTAGCGGGAGGGTCCTACGAGCAGTACTTC.

This chain joins TRBV19 and TRBJ1-2; D gene ambiguous. This CDR3 comprises 13 residues. V was pared by 3 bases and J by 3 bases, with 8 bases between. Germline V gives CDR1 LNHDA, CDR2 SQIVND (reference sequence). The CDR3 here is CASSMVSDYGYTF. In nucleotides, the CDR3 is TGTGCCAGTAGTATGGTTTCGGACTATGGCTACACCTTC.

V usage is TRBV7-2 and J usage is TRBJ2-7; the D gene is possibly TRBD2 (6 bases). Trimming removed 1 base from V and 6 bases from J, with 13 bases in between. CDR3 size: 14 residues. From germline, CDR1 is SGHTA and CDR2 FQGNSA. CDR3 bases: TGTGCCAGCAGCTTAGGGCGGGGCCCAGGCGAGCAGTACTTC. Translating it yields CASSLGRGPGEQYF.

The rearrangement links TRBV3-1 (or the pseudogene TRBV3-2) to TRBJ2-4; 8 bases match TRBD2. V gave up 1 base and J gave up 7 bases; unmatched junction bases: 9. CDR3 length: 16 amino acids. CDR1 and CDR2 (germline): LGHDT, YNNKEL (reference sequence). The CDR3 region has the DNA TGTGCCAGCAGCCAAGTAGGGACTAGACATTTGAACATTCAGTACTTC. Amino acids: CASSQVGTRHLNIQYF.

The chain carries TRBV28 and TRBJ2-1; 9 positions agree with TRBD2. The CDR3 has 14 residues. Germline values: CDR1 MDHEN, CDR2 SYDVKM. The J segment lost 8 bases and the V segment lost 10 bases, leaving 12 bases of the junction unmatched. The CDR3 DNA is TGTGCCACCATCCGGGGTAGCGGGAGACATGAGCAGTTCTTC. Translated, it gives CATIRGSGRHEQFF.

The chain has TRBV7-9 and TRBJ2-1; D unclear. The V and J ends lost 6 bases and 3 bases respectively, with 12 bases between them. CDR3 length: 14 residues. CDR1 and CDR2 from the germline V gene are SEHNR and FQNEAQ (reference sequence). The CDR3 sequence is CASSHELGYNEQFF. CDR3 nucleotides: TGTGCCAGCAGTCATGAGTTGGGCTACAATGAGCAGTTCTTC.

The V gene is TRBV7-6, the J gene TRBJ1-5; D unclear. CDR1 and CDR2 from the germline V gene are SGHVS and FNYEAQ. This CDR3 region has 13 residues. With 4 bases removed from V and 6 bases from J, the gap between germline ends came to 10 bases. This CDR3 reads CASSSLWGQPQHF. The CDR3 DNA sequence: TGTGCCAGCAGCTCCCTCTGGGGTCAGCCCCAGCATTTT.

The rearrangement uses TRBV27 and TRBJ2-7, with 9 bases matching TRBD1. Germline V lookup: CDR1 MNHEY, CDR2 SMNVEV (reference sequence). The V and J ends lost 5 bases and 3 bases, in that order; junction bases with no gene match: 5. This CDR3 region has 14 residues. CDR3 in amino acids: CASSVQGANYEQYF. The CDR3 DNA reads TGTGCCAGCAGTGTACAGGGGGCGAACTACGAGCAGTACTTC.

This clone has a handful of counts. The chain carries TRBV19 and TRBJ1-3; TRBD1 aligns across 7 bases. Germline values: CDR1 LNHDA, CDR2 SQIVND (reference sequence). V lost 5 bases, J lost 5 bases, and 6 bases stayed unmatched. The CDR3 runs 14 residues. The CDR3 DNA follows: TGTGCCAGTAGTTCTCTGACAGGGAGAAACACCATATATTTT. Its translation is CASSSLTGRNTIYF.

CDR3: CASSLGPLATNEKLFF. CDR3 bases: TGTGCCAGCAGCTTGGGGCCGCTTGCAACTAATGAAAAACTGTTTTTT. The J gene is TRBJ1-4, the V gene TRBV5-4, with D unresolved. The CDR3 consists of 16 residues. Germline loops: CDR1 SGHNT, CDR2 YYREEE (reference sequence). Trimming removed 0 bases at V and 0 bases at J, with 9 bases between.